This T cell receptor (beta chain) was retrieved from a study of T cells expressing NK-cell markers. Germline V gene lookup returns CDR1 LNHDA and CDR2 SQIVND (reference sequence). CDR3 length: 16 amino acids. TCRdb reprocessed the 5' RACE reads and keeps a single row for each CDR3 protein, giving no DNA. The sample table sets out several hundred distinct CDR3 sequences. The chain combines TRBV19 with TRBJ1-1; TCRdb designates TRBD1, a call that cannot be tested without DNA. This clonotype was sampled from a woman under 30 in good health. Source material: blood T cells: a sorted CD56 or NKG2C T cell subset, CD4+ or CD8+ T cells, or bulk PBMC T cells (not recorded which). CDR3 residues: CASIAGQGRIGTEAFF.